The 20 T cell receptor beta chains below were found in one sample sequenced in a study of T cells in narcolepsy (dated by TCRdb to 2017 to 2018). To prepare the library, the immunoSEQ multiplex PCR assay was applied. TCRdb carries this immuneACCESS record with in-frame sequences only. Its versions omit some clonotypes, under half of them owing to an unresolved V gene in the studies checked, with the rest unexplained. A total of around 31,000 clones appear in this sample, 82% of them only once. The ten largest clones represent approximately 2.7% of the sample. Input material: CD45RA- memory CD4+ T cells from PBMCs. According to the study, the label for this sample's cell subset or site signals: memory T cells sorted ex vivo from peripheral blood. These receptors were taken from a human donor with narcolepsy.

This chain connects TRBV19 to TRBJ2-7; 9 bases are a match to TRBD1. The CDR3 totals 13 residues. V shed 7 bases, J shed 8 bases, and the junction held 9 bases outside the gene matches. Per germline, CDR1 LNHDA and CDR2 SQIVND (reference sequence). In DNA, the CDR3 is TGTGCCAGTAAGGGACAGGGAGGTTTGAAGCAGTACTTC. Encoded protein: CASKGQGGLKQYF.

This chain connects TRBV19 to TRBJ2-5; TRBD1 is a possible D gene (5 bases). The CDR3 is 14 residues long. V lost 4 bases and J lost 1, with 10 bases in between. CDR1 and CDR2 (germline): LNHDA, SQIVND (reference sequence). CDR3 residues: CASSKTGVQETQYF. CDR3 DNA: TGTGCCAGTAGTAAAACAGGAGTCCAAGAGACCCAGTACTTC.

The chain uses TRBV7-9 and TRBJ2-7, with D hard to call. The CDR3 spans 13 residues. The germline CDR1 and CDR2 sequences are SEHNR and FQNEAQ (reference sequence). Between the trimmed V and J ends, which lost 2 bases and 2 bases, there was a span of 7 bases. The CDR3 loop reads CASSLTVAYEQYF. CDR3 nucleotide sequence: TGTGCCAGCAGCTTAACAGTGGCCTACGAGCAGTACTTC.

There are a few counts of this clone. The chain uses TRBV5-8 and TRBJ2-6, with TRBD1 matching over 9 bases. The J segment lost 0 bases and the V segment lost 4 bases, leaving 5 bases of the junction unmatched. This CDR3 is built from 17 residues. The germline gives CDR1 SGHTS, CDR2 YDEGEE. This CDR3 reads CASSPDRGLSGANVLTF. In nucleotides, the CDR3 is TGTGCCAGCAGCCCGGACAGGGGTCTCTCTGGGGCCAACGTCCTGACTTTC.

The chain employs TRBV30 and TRBJ2-7; possibly TRBD2 for D (7 bases). Per germline, CDR1 GTSNPN and CDR2 SVGIG (reference sequence). The CDR3 has 13 amino acids. Deletions cut 4 bases from V and 6 bases from J, with 16 bases between. The CDR3 coding sequence is TGTGCCTGGACGGGGGGCCCTTCCGTCGAGCAGTACTTC. It yields the protein CAWTGGPSVEQYF. Supplemented by reference TRBV30 and TRBJ2-7, the full variable domain reads SQTIHQWPATLVQPVGSPLSLECTVEGTSNPNLYWYRQAAGRGLQLLFYSVGIGQISSEVPQNLSASRPQDRQFILSSKKLLLSDSGFYLCAWTGGPSVEQYFGPGTRLTVT.

The rearrangement joins TRBV5-1 to TRBJ1-3, with D unresolved. Trimming stripped 3 bases from V and 4 bases from J, with 8 bases between. Germline V gene data show CDR1 as SGHRS and CDR2 as YFSETQ. The length of the CDR3 is 13 residues. The CDR3 DNA sequence: TGCGCCAGCAGCTCCGGATACGGAAACACCATATATTTT. This sequence encodes CASSSGYGNTIYF.

The genes are TRBV27 and TRBJ2-5; 11 nucleotides agree with TRBD2. Germline CDR1 reads MNHEY; CDR2 reads SMNVEV (reference sequence). The CDR3 is 15 amino acids. The trim removed 6 bases at V and 5 bases at J, leaving 8 bases unmatched. The CDR3 DNA is TGTGCCAGCAGGCGAACTAGCGGGAGAAGGGAGACCCAGTACTTC. This translates into CASRRTSGRRETQYF.

This chain joins TRBV7-2 and TRBJ2-5; TRBD2 agrees at 9 bases. From germline, CDR1 is SGHTA and CDR2 FQGNSA. With 1 base clipped from V and 1 base from J, the junction kept 1 base outside the gene matches. There are 15 residues in the CDR3. The CDR3 loop is CASSLGGRAQETQYF. DNA of the CDR3: TGTGCCAGCAGCTTAGGCGGGAGGGCCCAAGAGACCCAGTACTTC.

The chain combines TRBV7-2 with TRBJ2-1, with a tentative D call TRBD2 (5 bases). Germline CDR1 SGHTA, CDR2 FQGNSA. With 2 bases removed from V and 3 bases from J, the gap between germline ends came to 14 bases. The CDR3 has 16 residues. The CDR3 DNA sequence: TGTGCCAGCAGCTTACGGGGAAATAACGTCTACAATGAGCAGTTCTTC. Amino acids: CASSLRGNNVYNEQFF.

This clone was observed a handful of times. The CDR3 DNA follows: TGCACCAGAGTACCGGGACAGGATGTCTCCTACGAGCAGTACTTC. Amino acids: CTRVPGQDVSYEQYF. The chain combines TRBV1 with TRBJ2-7; TRBD1 is the table's D call, not checked against the DNA. TRBV1 is assigned pseudogene status. The CDR3 is 15 residues long.

CDR3 protein: CATRTGYTTSYGYTF. In nucleotides, the CDR3 is TGTGCCACCCGGACAGGGTATACTACTTCCTATGGCTACACCTTC. The rearrangement joins TRBV6-1 to TRBJ1-2; 8 nucleotides match TRBD1. The V gene's germline CDR1 is MNHNS and CDR2 SASEGT. V trimming: 10 bases; J trimming: 4 bases; junction bases outside the gene matches: 14. CDR3 length equals 15 residues.

J is TRBJ1-1 and V is TRBV25-1; D is unresolved. V lost 1 base and J lost 8, with 11 bases in between. Germline lookup yields CDR1 MGHDK and CDR2 SYGVNS. The CDR3 is 13 residues long. DNA of the CDR3: TGTGCCAGCAGTGAATCGTTGACAAGAGAAGCTTTCTTT. This translates into CASSESLTREAFF. The full variable domain, with the rest looked up from reference TRBV25-1 and TRBJ1-1, is EADIYQTPRYLVIGTGKKITLECSQTMGHDKMYWYQQDPGMELHLIHYSYGVNSTEKGDLSSESTVSRIRTEHFPLTLESARPSHTSQYLCASSESLTREAFFGQGTRLTVV.

The chain is built from TRBV5-4 and TRBJ1-2; 8 bases are a match to TRBD1. The CDR3 is 14 residues long. Trimming at V came to 5 bases and at J to 2 bases, leaving 5 bases not matched to a gene. Germline V gene data show CDR1 as SGHNT and CDR2 as YYREEE (reference sequence). CDR3 sequence: CASSVGQGNYGYTF. In nucleotides, the CDR3 is TGTGCCAGCAGTGTTGGACAGGGCAACTATGGCTACACCTTC.

The chain combines TRBV30 with TRBJ1-2; perhaps TRBD1 as D (6 bases). Germline values: CDR1 GTSNPN, CDR2 SVGIG (reference sequence). V shed 7 bases and J shed 4 bases, with 19 bases lying between them. The CDR3 consists of 14 residues. The CDR3 loop reads CASWRDTITYGYTF. Here the CDR3 DNA reads TGTGCCTCCTGGAGGGACACAATCACCTATGGCTACACCTTC.

CDR3 region: CASSMTGLASYEQYF. As DNA, the CDR3 is TGTGCCAGTAGTATGACGGGACTAGCGTCCTACGAGCAGTACTTC. The chain recombines TRBV19 with TRBJ2-7; 10 nucleotides agree with TRBD2. V dropped 3 bases and J dropped 1; count of bases not matched to a gene: 3. Germline V gene sequence: CDR1 LNHDA, CDR2 SQIVND (reference sequence). The CDR3 has 15 amino acids.

The chain uses TRBV6-1 and TRBJ2-2, with D uncertain. CDR3 size: 13 residues. V lost 4 bases, J lost 7 bases, and 10 bases lay in between. Germline V gene data show CDR1 as MNHNS and CDR2 as SASEGT. The chain's CDR3 is CASSVNEVGELFF. CDR3 nucleotide sequence: TGTGCCAGCAGTGTTAATGAGGTCGGGGAGCTGTTTTTT.

The chain is built from TRBV7-2 and TRBJ2-7; maybe TRBD1 (5 bases). V lost 1 base, J lost 1 base, and 8 bases lay in between. This CDR3 contains 14 residues. The V gene's germline CDR1 is SGHTA and CDR2 FQGNSA. CDR3 DNA sequence: TGTGCCAGCAGCTTAGATACAGGTTCCTACGAGCAGTACTTC. This gives the protein CASSLDTGSYEQYF.

In this sample, this clone turned up once. The rearrangement links TRBV7-2 to TRBJ2-2; 11 bases line up with TRBD2. Germline values: CDR1 SGHTA, CDR2 FQGNSA. V was clipped by 5 bases and J by 1 base; unmatched bases: 0. This CDR3 is 15 amino acids long. CDR3 region: CASSGTSGNTGELFF. The CDR3 coding sequence is TGTGCCAGCAGCGGGACTAGCGGGAACACCGGGGAGCTGTTTTTT.

The chain combines TRBV6-1 with TRBJ1-6; possibly TRBD1 for D (5 bases). Germline CDR1 MNHNS, CDR2 SASEGT. V was trimmed by 4 bases and J by 2 bases, leaving 12 bases between them. This CDR3 contains 16 residues. Written as DNA, the CDR3 is TGTGCCAGCAGTGTTGGAGGGGTAGCCTATAATTCACCCCTCCACTTT. Amino acid sequence: CASSVGGVAYNSPLHF.

This chain links TRBV25-1 with TRBJ2-1; 7 nucleotides line up with TRBD2. Germline loops: CDR1 MGHDK, CDR2 SYGVNS. The CDR3 has 14 amino acids. J was trimmed by 7 bases and V by 3 bases; bases with no gene match: 6. The DNA of the CDR3 is TGTGCCAGCAGTGACCCCGGGAGGCGGAATGAGCAGTTCTTC. Its protein is CASSDPGRRNEQFF. The entire variable domain, with the rest obtained from reference TRBV25-1 and TRBJ2-1, is as follows: EADIYQTPRYLVIGTGKKITLECSQTMGHDKMYWYQQDPGMELHLIHYSYGVNSTEKGDLSSESTVSRIRTEHFPLTLESARPSHTSQYLCASSDPGRRNEQFFGPGTRLTVL.